This TCR beta chain emerged from a study of shared clonotypes between healthy human individuals. The table came from immunoSEQ multiplex PCR; TCRdb's copy has only in-frame clones and leaves some out. Of about 1.5 million clones listed, around 95% are singletons. For this clone: One end of the junction is discordant with germline, which a read error may explain.

Germline loops: CDR1 SGHRS, CDR2 YFSETQ. The CDR3 totals 15 residues. Sample: naive CD4+ T cells sorted from blood. Subset denoted: CD45RA+ positively selected. This clonotype was obtained from a man in his thirties or forties in good health. The chain uses TRBV5-1 and TRBJ2-7; the D is unclear. In DNA, the CDR3 is TGCGCCAGCAGCACAACGGAGCCACCCTCCTACGGGCAGTACTTC. Its protein product is CASSTTEPPSYGQYF.